This T cell receptor beta chain was documented in a study of CD8 T cells in ankylosing spondylitis. This clonotype was detected a few times. Its antigen is unknown. With molecular barcodes, quantitative 5'-RACE was used to make the TCR beta libraries. TCRdb re-called the 5' RACE reads with MiXCR, one entry per CDR3 protein. The repertoire consists of 650,000 to 800,000 distinct CDR3 sequences, with about 20% occurring once and the leading ten covering under 20%. Trimming cost V 5 bases and J 8 bases, with 16 bases left between them. The CDR3 extends over 14 amino acids. The V gene's germline CDR1 is SGHAT and CDR2 FQNNGV. Study-wide results and limits: Researchers report that disease-linked clones proved CD8+ and relatively rare in peripheral blood. One TCR beta motif, made up of about 8 highly homologous variants, appeared characteristic of ankylosing spondylitis blood.

The chain joins TRBV11-2 to TRBJ2-1; D might be TRBD1 or TRBD2, each matching 5 bases. Sequenced sample: blood, either unsorted or a sorted T cell fraction (not recorded which). The receptor's source is a male donor with ankylosing spondylitis. The CDR3 region is CASSPRDHGDEQFF. The CDR3, as DNA: TGTGCCAGCAGCCCCCGGGACCACGGGGATGAGCAGTTCTTC.